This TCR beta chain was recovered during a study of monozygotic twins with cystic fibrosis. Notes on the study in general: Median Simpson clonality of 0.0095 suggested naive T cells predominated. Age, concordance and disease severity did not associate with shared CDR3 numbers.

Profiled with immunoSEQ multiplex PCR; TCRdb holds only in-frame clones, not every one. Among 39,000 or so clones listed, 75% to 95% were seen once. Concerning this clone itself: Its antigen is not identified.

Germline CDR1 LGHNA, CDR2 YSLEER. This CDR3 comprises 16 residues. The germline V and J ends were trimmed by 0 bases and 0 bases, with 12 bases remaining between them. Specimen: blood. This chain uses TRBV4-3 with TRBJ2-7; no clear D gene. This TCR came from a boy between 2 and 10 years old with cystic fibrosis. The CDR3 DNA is TGCGCCAGCAGCCAAGAGTGGGTGCCGAGCTCCTACGAGCAGTACTTC. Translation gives CASSQEWVPSSYEQYF.